This entry lists 11 T cell receptor beta chains sequenced from one sample in a study of OX40 agonist ivuxolimab in advanced cancers. TCRdb's table, derived via immunoSEQ multiplex PCR, lists solely in-frame clones and lacks some. This table has 80,000 or so clones, approximately 84% appearing once. Sequenced material: CD4+ or CD8+ T cells sorted from blood, taken in a trial of the OX40 agonist ivuxolimab. The receptors come from an adult with an advanced solid tumor such as melanoma, head and neck, liver or kidney cancer.

The chain couples TRBV5-5 to TRBJ1-2; D not resolved. The V gene lost 4 bases and the J gene lost 2 bases, with 12 bases spanning the gap. Per germline, CDR1 SGHKS and CDR2 YYEKEE (reference sequence). This CDR3 is built from 14 residues. Written as DNA, the CDR3 is TGTGCCAGCAGCCCCTTGGCGAGGAACTATGGCTACACCTTC. This gives the protein CASSPLARNYGYTF.

The rearrangement links TRBV19 to TRBJ1-5; TRBD1 might be the D (5 bases). The CDR3 is made up of 14 amino acids. V lost 7 bases to trimming and J lost 2 bases, with 12 bases between them. In germline, CDR1 is LNHDA, CDR2 SQIVND (reference sequence). The CDR3 bases are TGTGCCAGTAATAAGGGGTATGGCAATCAGCCCCAGCATTTT. It codes for CASNKGYGNQPQHF.

V and J are TRBV28 and TRBJ2-7; 8 bases line up with TRBD2. CDR1 is MDHEN, CDR2 SYDVKM, per germline. This CDR3 has 15 residues. The V segment lost 6 bases and the J segment 5 bases; nucleotides outside the gene matches: 12. The CDR3 sequence is CASSPNIAGINEQYF. The CDR3, as DNA: TGTGCCAGCAGCCCAAACATAGCGGGGATCAACGAGCAGTACTTC.

This sequence joins TRBV6-4 and TRBJ1-2; D ambiguous. Trimming shortened V by 0 bases and J by 8 bases, and 7 bases separated the two germline ends. The CDR3 extends over 12 amino acids. Per germline, CDR1 MRHNA and CDR2 SNTAGT. CDR3 DNA: TGTGCCAGCAGTGACTCCTTAGGCGGCTACACCTTC. Protein: CASSDSLGGYTF.

The chain recombines TRBV6-5 with TRBJ2-7; a possible D gene is TRBD2 (7 bases). V was shortened by 8 bases and J by 2 bases, with 16 bases between the two germline ends. CDR3 size: 14 residues. CDR1 MNHEY and CDR2 SVGAGI come from the germline V gene. The CDR3: CASWGGREPYEQYF. In nucleotides, the CDR3 is TGTGCCAGCTGGGGGGGGCGGGAGCCCTACGAGCAGTACTTC.

The chain has TRBV11-2 and TRBJ2-7, with D unclear. Deletions cut 0 bases from V and 8 bases from J, with 11 bases between. CDR1 and CDR2 from the germline V gene are SGHAT and FQNNGV. The CDR3 runs 13 residues. The CDR3 is CASSLERLSKQYF. The DNA for the CDR3 is TGTGCCAGCAGCTTAGAACGGCTTTCTAAGCAGTACTTC. Combining the CDR3 with reference TRBV11-2 and TRBJ2-7 gives the whole variable domain EAGVAQSPRYKIIEKRQSVAFWCNPISGHATLYWYQQILGQGPKLLIQFQNNGVVDDSQLPKDRFSAERLKGVDSTLKIQPAKLEDSAVYLCASSLERLSKQYFGPGTRLTVT.

This chain uses TRBV21-1 with TRBJ2-3; TRBD1, as called in the table, went unchecked against the DNA. TRBV21-1 is an annotated pseudogene. The CDR3 has 16 amino acids. The CDR3 DNA sequence: TGTGCCAGCAGCACGCGACAGGGGATTCGGACAGATACGCAGTATTTT. Translated: CASSTRQGIRTDTQYF.

This chain connects TRBV5-4 to TRBJ2-7; TRBD2 might be the D (5 bases). Trimming took 4 bases from V and 3 from J, leaving 8 bases between them. CDR1 and CDR2 from the germline V gene are SGHNT and YYREEE (reference sequence). The CDR3 totals 12 residues. As DNA, the CDR3 is TGTGCCAGCAGCCGAGAGGGCTACGAGCAGTACTTC. It is translated as CASSREGYEQYF.

The V and J genes are TRBV7-2 and TRBJ1-2, with 8 nucleotides matching TRBD1. J was trimmed by 8 bases and V by 5 bases; bases with no gene match: 13. The CDR3 totals 15 residues. Germline V gene data show CDR1 as SGHTA and CDR2 as FQGNSA. This CDR3 reads CASSQGTGLRRGYTF. The CDR3 nucleotides are TGTGCCAGCAGCCAGGGGACAGGACTTAGGAGGGGCTACACCTTC.

V is TRBV30 and J is TRBJ1-6; D remains ambiguous. The CDR3 totals 18 residues. The V and J ends lost 0 bases and 0 bases respectively, with 15 bases between them. Germline V CDR1 and CDR2: GTSNPN, SVGIG (reference sequence). CDR3 loop: CAWSVSGLPSSYNSPLHF. In DNA, the CDR3 is TGTGCCTGGAGTGTTTCCGGGCTCCCGAGCTCCTATAATTCACCCCTCCACTTT.

V is TRBV4-3 and J is TRBJ1-2; no definite D call. V was clipped by 0 bases and J by 4 bases, with 15 bases between them. The CDR3 has 16 amino acids. From germline, CDR1 is LGHNA and CDR2 YSLEER. The DNA of the CDR3 is TGCGCCAGCAGCCAAGATCGCCAGGCCCTCGCCTATGGCTACACCTTC. This translates into CASSQDRQALAYGYTF.